This is a list of T cell receptor beta chains from one sample in a study of cytomegalovirus exposure and HLA in healthy donors. Profiling relied on immunoSEQ multiplex PCR, and the TCRdb table lists in-frame clones only, not all of them. The repertoire holds 59,000 or so clones, with 89% as singletons. Sequencing input: PBMCs. These receptors all stem from a woman in her late teens or twenties in good health and CMV-seronegative. CDR3s include the opening cysteine and the closing phenylalanine or tryptophan. The D gene is left open where the match is weak. Not every row has a clone size; where given, it reads once, few, many or a size class.

V gene	CDR3 length	J gene	D gene	clone size	CDR3 protein	CDR3 DNA
TRBV7-2	16	TRBJ2-7	TRBD2	few	CASSRGTSGSSYEQYF	TGTGCCAGCAGCCGAGGGACTAGCGGGAGCTCCTACGAGCAGTACTTC
TRBV6-5	13	TRBJ1-1	-	-	CASSYEGKTEAFF	TGTGCCAGCAGTTACGAGGGAAAGACTGAAGCTTTCTTT
TRBV7-3	15	TRBJ2-1	-	once	CASSLKAGSYNEQFF	TGTGCCAGCAGCTTAAAAGCGGGCTCCTACAATGAGCAGTTCTTC
TRBV6-1	15	TRBJ2-3	-	-	CASSEAGRITDTQYF	TGTGCCAGCAGTGAAGCGGGGCGCATCACAGATACGCAGTATTTT
TRBV7-9	12	TRBJ2-1	-	-	CASSYGYNEQFF	TGTGCCAGCAGCTACGGGTACAATGAGCAGTTCTTC
TRBV25-1	16	TRBJ2-7	TRBD2	-	CASSDSPSGGGYEQYF	TGTGCCAGCAGTGATAGTCCTAGCGGGGGGGGCTACGAGCAGTACTTC
TRBV25-1	17	TRBJ2-7	TRBD2	-	CASSLRLAGGHEYEQYF	TGTGCCAGCAGCCTAAGACTAGCGGGGGGGCACGAGTACGAGCAGTACTTC
TRBV4-1	15	TRBJ2-2	-	-	CASSQPREFPRELFF	TGCGCCAGCAGCCAACCCCGGGAATTTCCCCGGGAGCTGTTTTTT
TRBV19	12	TRBJ1-2	TRBD1	-	CASSFHRDSYTF	TGTGCCAGTAGTTTTCACCGGGACAGTTACACCTTC
TRBV9	15	TRBJ2-7	-	-	CASSVGLGVAYEQYF	TGTGCCAGCAGCGTAGGATTGGGAGTTGCCTACGAGCAGTACTTC
TRBV2	13	TRBJ2-5	TRBD1	-	CASSRQGAETQYF	TGTGCCAGCAGTCGACAGGGGGCGGAGACCCAGTACTTC
TRBV18	14	TRBJ1-3	-	-	CASSPRGDENTIYF	TGTGCCAGCTCACCACGGGGGGATGAAAACACCATATATTTT
TRBV2	12	TRBJ1-1	-	-	CASRQMNTEAFF	TGTGCCAGCAGACAGATGAACACTGAAGCTTTCTTT
TRBV11-2	15	TRBJ1-2	TRBD1	-	CASSPSQGESYGYTF	TGTGCCAGCAGCCCAAGCCAGGGGGAAAGCTATGGCTACACCTTC
TRBV7-2	18	TRBJ2-3	TRBD2	-	CASSLALWGGGDTDTQYF	TGTGCCAGCAGCTTAGCCCTTTGGGGGGGAGGGGACACAGATACGCAGTATTTT
TRBV6-1	14	TRBJ2-2	TRBD2	-	CASSEGTSTGELFF	TGTGCCAGCAGTGAAGGGACTAGCACCGGGGAGCTGTTTTTT
TRBV25-1	16	TRBJ2-6	-	-	CASSAARVAGANVLTF	TGTGCCAGCAGTGCTGCGAGGGTTGCTGGGGCCAACGTCCTGACTTTC
TRBV5-1	17	TRBJ2-2	TRBD2	-	CASSSGLAGGPTGELFF	TGCGCCAGCAGCTCGGGACTAGCGGGAGGGCCAACCGGGGAGCTGTTTTTT
TRBV6-1	14	TRBJ2-3	-	-	CACEGETGTDTQYF	TGTGCCTGCGAGGGGGAAACGGGCACAGATACGCAGTATTTT
TRBV7-6	17	TRBJ2-1	TRBD2	-	CASSLSRTSGSFNEQFF	TGTGCCAGCAGCCTCTCAAGGACTAGCGGGAGTTTCAATGAGCAGTTCTTC
TRBV18	19	TRBJ2-2	TRBD2	-	CASSPTFQSGGVNTGELFF	TGTGCCAGCTCACCAACTTTCCAGAGCGGGGGGGTGAACACCGGGGAGCTGTTTTTT
TRBV5-1	13	TRBJ1-1	TRBD1	-	CASTGQGNTEAFF	TGCGCCAGCACCGGACAGGGGAACACTGAAGCTTTCTTT
TRBV6-5	13	TRBJ2-1	TRBD1	-	CASRYVGGDEQFF	TGTGCCAGCAGATACGTAGGGGGCGATGAGCAGTTCTTC
TRBV11-3	14	TRBJ2-3	-	once	CASSKDRNTDTQYF	TGTGCCAGCAGCAAGGACAGAAACACAGATACGCAGTATTTT
TRBV5-6	14	TRBJ2-5	TRBD1	-	CASSLGQAQETQYF	TGTGCCAGCAGCCTGGGACAGGCCCAAGAGACCCAGTACTTC
TRBV5-1	19	TRBJ1-6	-	-	CASSSGSGVGGPGDSPLHF	TGCGCCAGCAGCTCAGGGAGCGGCGTAGGAGGGCCCGGGGATTCACCCCTCCACTTT
TRBV9	15	TRBJ2-1	-	-	CASSAGTSSYNEQFF	TGTGCCAGCAGCGCCGGGACATCCTCCTACAATGAGCAGTTCTTC
TRBV18	14	TRBJ1-2	TRBD1	-	CASSLETGNYGYTF	TGTGCCAGCTCACTAGAGACAGGGAACTATGGCTACACCTTC
TRBV6-5	14	TRBJ1-2	-	-	CASSVQEGMYGYTF	TGTGCCAGCAGCGTCCAGGAGGGGATGTATGGCTACACCTTC
TRBV6-5	14	TRBJ1-4	-	-	CASSYAVRPEKLFF	TGTGCCAGCAGTTACGCGGTCCGCCCTGAAAAACTGTTTTTT
TRBV4-3	16	TRBJ2-1	TRBD2	-	CASSQEGTRWNNEQFF	TGCGCCAGCAGCCAAGAGGGGACTAGATGGAACAATGAGCAGTTCTTC
TRBV19	14	TRBJ2-1	-	-	CASRSGSSYNEQFF	TGTGCCAGTCGCAGCGGTAGCTCCTACAATGAGCAGTTCTTC
TRBV27	14	TRBJ1-5	TRBD1	-	CASSTGGLGQPQHF	TGTGCCAGCAGTACAGGGGGTTTAGGTCAGCCCCAGCATTTT
TRBV5-1	15	TRBJ2-2	TRBD1	-	CASSSQTGGTGELFF	TGCGCCAGCAGCTCCCAGACAGGGGGAACCGGGGAGCTGTTTTTT
TRBV18	15	TRBJ1-5	TRBD1	-	CASSPRQGRNQPQHF	TGTGCCAGCTCACCTCGACAGGGAAGGAATCAGCCCCAGCATTTT
TRBV5-1	18	TRBJ2-7	-	once	CASSPMSRPRGGSYEQYF	TGCGCCAGCAGCCCCATGTCCAGACCGAGGGGGGGCTCCTACGAGCAGTACTTC
TRBV10-3	14	TRBJ2-2	-	-	CATESRQNTGELFF	TGTGCCACCGAGAGCAGACAGAACACCGGGGAGCTGTTTTTT
TRBV30	11	TRBJ1-2	-	-	CAWNQEGGYTF	TGTGCCTGGAACCAGGAGGGGGGCTACACCTTC
TRBV2	13	TRBJ2-7	TRBD1	-	CASSGQGTFEQYF	TGTGCCAGCTCGGGACAGGGGACTTTCGAGCAGTACTTC
TRBV19	15	TRBJ2-7	TRBD2	-	CASTSGSGGVYEQYF	TGTGCCAGTACCTCGGGGAGCGGGGGGGTCTACGAGCAGTACTTC
TRBV5-1	14	TRBJ1-4	TRBD1	-	CASSKGQGAEKLFF	TGCGCCAGCAGCAAAGGACAGGGGGCGGAAAAACTGTTTTTT
TRBV10-3	14	TRBJ2-3	TRBD1	once	CAISDDRGRNTQYF	TGTGCCATCAGTGATGACAGGGGAAGAAATACGCAGTATTTT
TRBV2	15	TRBJ2-2	TRBD2	-	CASVRLAGPTGELFF	TGTGCCAGCGTGAGACTAGCGGGGCCCACCGGGGAGCTGTTTTTT
TRBV15	16	TRBJ1-3	-	-	CATSRDRGISGNTIYF	TGTGCCACCAGCAGAGATCGGGGGATTTCTGGAAACACCATATATTTT
TRBV4-3	15	TRBJ2-1	-	-	CASSQVGGGINEQFF	TGCGCCAGCAGCCAAGTCGGCGGCGGGATTAATGAGCAGTTCTTC
TRBV30	15	TRBJ2-2	TRBD1	-	CAWSLQGARGGELFF	TGTGCCTGGAGTCTACAGGGGGCGCGGGGCGGGGAGCTGTTTTTT
TRBV19	13	TRBJ2-7	-	-	CASSKRTYYEQYF	TGTGCCAGTAGTAAGCGGACTTACTACGAGCAGTACTTC
TRBV28	15	TRBJ2-7	TRBD2	-	CASSGHLAGPYEQYF	TGTGCCAGCAGTGGCCATCTAGCGGGACCCTACGAGCAGTACTTC
TRBV29-1	13	TRBJ1-1	-	-	CSAQGRGETEAFF	TGCAGCGCACAAGGGAGGGGTGAGACTGAAGCTTTCTTT
TRBV11-2	12	TRBJ2-7	-	-	CASSVGGAEQYF	TGTGCCAGCAGCGTGGGGGGGGCCGAGCAGTACTTC
TRBV30	12	TRBJ1-2	-	few	CAWTQGGYGYTF	TGTGCCTGGACCCAGGGAGGCTATGGCTACACCTTC
TRBV2	13	TRBJ2-1	-	few	CASRRDSHNEQFF	TGTGCCAGCAGACGGGACTCCCACAATGAGCAGTTCTTC
TRBV9	12	TRBJ1-2	-	-	CASSVGQYGYTF	TGTGCCAGCAGCGTAGGACAGTATGGCTACACCTTC
TRBV7-9	16	TRBJ2-2	-	-	CASSLPWTVNTGELFF	TGTGCCAGCAGCCTTCCTTGGACAGTGAACACCGGGGAGCTGTTTTTT
TRBV7-9	17	TRBJ1-1	TRBD1	-	CASSPHWRQGMVTEAFF	TGTGCCAGCAGCCCCCACTGGCGACAGGGAATGGTCACTGAAGCTTTCTTT